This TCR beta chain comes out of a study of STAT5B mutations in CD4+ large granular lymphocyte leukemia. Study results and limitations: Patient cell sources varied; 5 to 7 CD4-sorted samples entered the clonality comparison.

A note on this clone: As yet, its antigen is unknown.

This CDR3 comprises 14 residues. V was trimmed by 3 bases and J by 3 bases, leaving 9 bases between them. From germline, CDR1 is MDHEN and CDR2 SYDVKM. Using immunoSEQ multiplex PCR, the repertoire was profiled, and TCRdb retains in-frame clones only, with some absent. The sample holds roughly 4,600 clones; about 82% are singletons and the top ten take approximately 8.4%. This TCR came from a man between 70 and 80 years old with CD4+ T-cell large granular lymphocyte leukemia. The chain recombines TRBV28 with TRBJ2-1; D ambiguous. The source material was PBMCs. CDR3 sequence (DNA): TGTGCCAGCAGTTTTCTAACGCGCTACAATGAGCAGTTCTTC. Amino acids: CASSFLTRYNEQFF.